This T cell receptor beta chain was captured by sequencing in a study of OX40 agonist ivuxolimab in advanced cancers. Clones were sequenced by immunoSEQ multiplex PCR, and TCRdb holds only the in-frame ones, with some missing. The profile shows about 83,000 clones, about 81% of them singletons. V was clipped by 3 bases and J by 1 base; unmatched bases: 1. Germline V CDR1 and CDR2: SGHNT, YYREEE (reference sequence). This CDR3 is 14 amino acids long. The sample in question was CD4+ or CD8+ T cells sorted from blood, obtained in a trial of the OX40 agonist ivuxolimab. This sequence was found in an adult with an advanced solid tumor such as melanoma, head and neck, liver or kidney cancer. The chain uses TRBV5-4 and TRBJ2-5; 9 nucleotides line up with TRBD2. Written as DNA, the CDR3 is TGTGCCAGCAGCTCGGGACTAGCCCAAGAGACCCAGTACTTC. Amino acids: CASSSGLAQETQYF.